This paragraph covers one T cell receptor (beta chain) sequence. There is no known antigen for this receptor. The input lacks base qualities; no much larger clone sits a single base away. For the CD8 naive samples, CD45RO-negative cells were positively selected for CCR7, yielding a CD45RA+CCR7+ population from which TemRA cells were excluded. The donors were healthy, HIV-negative adults who had no recently reported acute infections or vaccinations. Every donor was a Caucasian adult living in Nashville, Tennessee, USA. Blood was obtained by leukapheresis, after which PBMCs were separated by Ficoll-Histopaque density gradient centrifugation and cryopreserved in liquid nitrogen vapor phase. Analytical flow cytometry was used to check the purity and quantity of every magnetically sorted T cell population. Genomic DNA was isolated from each sorted fraction and quantified by UV absorbance on a Nanodrop 2000c.

This sample was included in a study of shared clonotypes between healthy human individuals (dated by TCRdb to 2018 to 2020). Looking at the study overall: Three men and two women, aged 18 to 49 years, made up the cohort. Per donor, three plates each were used for CD4 naive and CD4 memory, two for CD8 naive, and one for CD8 memory. To estimate repertoire size and how much clonotype sharing occurs between individuals, the study deeply sequenced the blood TCR repertoires of about five healthy adults. Different laboratories and diverse techniques were used to prepare libraries and sequence TCR repertoires, to increase sequencing depth and limit assay-specific biases. Each donor's leukapheresis produced roughly between roughly 0.85 and 9.5 billion PBMCs. What the authors observed across the whole study: Naive subsets generally had larger estimated clonotype richness than memory subsets did. Clonotypes shared by all four sorted-subset donors showed higher generation probabilities than non-shared clonotypes. Because the study included a small number of donors, the genetic and exposure-history diversity represented was limited. Sampling was restricted to blood, and TCR repertoires in tissues likely differ from the TCR repertoires found in blood. Even with the large sequencing depth, rarefaction of the sorted-subset datasets indicated that sequencing was incomplete. Across several donors, around 5% of naive CD4, approximately 3.6% of naive CD8, 2.3% of memory CD4, and 0.4% of memory CD8 clonotypes were shared. Pairwise subsampling led to the expectation that sequencing depth would affect the degree of clonotype sharing among donors.

TCR CDR3 regions were amplified from genomic DNA by multiplex PCR using the deep immunoSEQ assay. Extracted genomic DNA from each cell subset was distributed evenly across all wells of several immunoSEQ 96-well plates, and each plate was treated as a replicate. For sorted subsets, 200 to 250 ng of genomic DNA, equivalent to roughly 33,000 T cell genomes, went into each replicate PCR. The purified libraries were quantified using a Qubit 3.0 fluorometer, sized with a Bioanalyzer 2100, and then quantified again using the KAPA Library Quantification kit. Every immunoSEQ 96-well plate was sequenced on a dedicated single-read 150-cycle Illumina NextSeq 550 flow cell. Per the source publication's procedure: Because only junctional sequences without quality scores were contained in the immunoSEQ output, filtering matching that applied to full-length reads could not be performed. Sequences were annotated with PyIR, a Python wrapper for IgBLAST v1.9, using IMGT germline references to assign V/J genes and CDR3. Reads were filtered out if the reads had weak V/J assignments (E-value above 1e-6), no CDR3, stop codons, out-of-frame junctions, or ambiguous translated residues. V3J clonotypes were defined by identical inferred V gene, J gene, and CDR3 amino acid sequence. Percentage overlap between repertoires was calculated by dividing the number of shared unique clonotypes by the size of the smaller repertoire. Richness of each repertoire was evaluated using RTK rarefaction, the Chao1 estimator, and Recon v2.1 estimates of unobserved clonotypes. Generation probabilities for all TCRbeta clonotypes obtained by the gDNA method from a handful of donors were computed using OLGA. Drawn from immuneACCESS, this table holds only the in-frame rearrangements with V and J called that TCRdb kept. Clones are partly lost; checked studies trace under half to an unresolved V gene and leave the rest unexplained. From that table come the V and J calls and clone size; the DNA was used to work out D and trimming. The sample includes about 1,900,000 clones, with over 85% observed a single time. Jointly, the top ten make up less than 1.5% of the sample.

Cut back by 8 bases and 4 bases, the V and J ends lie 14 bases apart. CDR1 MNHNY and CDR2 SVGAGI were looked up in the germline V gene (reference sequence). Including cysteine and phenylalanine, the CDR3 has 13 amino acids. Only the CDR3 DNA stays, 39 bases, in frame from base 1. Here the chain combines TRBV6-6 and TRBJ1-2; the D gene assignment is ambiguous. Sequencing was carried out using naive CD8+ T cells sorted from blood. In light of the paper, this sample's cell subset or site label describes: CD45RA+CCR7+. This TCR came from a man younger than 35 in good health. The CDR3 region: CASCLRSAYGYTF. DNA sequence: TGTGCCAGCTGCCTCAGGTCAGCCTATGGCTACACCTTC.